Included here is one T cell receptor beta chain sequence, with context. The data derive from a study of blood T cell repertoires in COVID-19. The overall study: Samples of COVID-19 (acute and convalescent) were obtained from the United States, Italy and Spain.

Sequencing used immunoSEQ multiplex PCR; TCRdb keeps in-frame clones, though not all of them. The sample has about 190,000 clones; around 90% are singletons. Per germline, CDR1 SEHNR and CDR2 FQNEAQ (reference sequence). The V end lost 3 bases, the J end lost 3 bases, and 14 bases lay between the germline ends. This CDR3 is built from 16 residues. The chain recombines TRBV7-9 with TRBJ1-4; D is perhaps TRBD1 (5 bases). The sequence was collected from a middle-aged man with acute or convalescent COVID-19. The sequenced material came from peripheral blood. DNA of the CDR3: TGTGCCAGCAGCTTGGGGGAGGCCGGAGCTAATGAAAAACTGTTTTTT. Translation gives CASSLGEAGANEKLFF.